Listed below are T cell receptor beta chains from one sample, sequenced in a study of blood T cell repertoires in COVID-19. Assay used: immunoSEQ multiplex PCR; TCRdb lists only in-frame clones, some missing. The sample consists of 200,000 to 300,000 clones, 70% to 90% of them appearing once. The sample comprised PBMCs or T cells enriched from blood (not recorded which). Source of these receptors: a woman aged 50 to 65 with acute COVID-19. Each CDR3 is given with its conserved first and last residue. The D gene is left open where the match is weak. Clone size is not always given. Where it is, it says once, few, many or a class for expanded clones.

>TRBD1|TRBV7-2|TRBJ1-2|few
TGTGCCAGCAGCTTAGGCGGGACAGGGGATCTCTATGGCTACACCTTC
CASSLGGTGDLYGYTF
>TRBD1|TRBV6-5|TRBJ1-2|-
TGTGCCAGCAGGGAGGGACAGGGGGATGGCTACACCTTC
CASREGQGDGYTF
>-|TRBV20-1|TRBJ1-1|-
TGCAGTGCCCGTGACAGCATGGGAGCTTTCTTT
CSARDSMGAFF
>-|TRBV18|TRBJ1-6|once
TGTGCCAGCTCACCAACATCAAACTCCTATAATTCACCCCTCCACTTT
CASSPTSNSYNSPLHF
>TRBD1|TRBV5-6|TRBJ1-2|-
TGTGCCAGCAGCTACGGACAGGGGGCAGGAGGCTACACCTTC
CASSYGQGAGGYTF
>-|TRBV2|TRBJ1-2|-
TGTGCCAGCAGTGTTGGTCAGACTAACTATGGCTACACCTTC
CASSVGQTNYGYTF
>-|TRBV6-4|TRBJ1-6|-
TGTGCCAGCAGTGGGAGTCCGGGGTCACCCCTCCACTTT
CASSGSPGSPLHF
>TRBD1|TRBV5-1|TRBJ2-2|-
TGCGCCAGCAGCGTACCACAGGGGGGTTCGAACACCGGGGAGCTGTTTTTT
CASSVPQGGSNTGELFF
>TRBD1|TRBV30|TRBJ2-1|-
TGTGCCTGGAGTCTGACAGGGGTTGAGCAGTTCTTC
CAWSLTGVEQFF
>TRBD1|TRBV19|TRBJ1-1|-
TGTGCCAGTAGTATAGGTGGGACAGTCAGCGGATTCTTT
CASSIGGTVSGFF
>TRBD1|TRBV19|TRBJ2-5|once
TGTGCCAGTAGCAATGGACAGGGGCGTACCAAAGAGACCCAGTACTTC
CASSNGQGRTKETQYF
>TRBD1|TRBV27|TRBJ2-6|-
TGTGCCAGCAGTTTTGTCGGACAGGGGACTGGGGCCAACGTCCTGACTTTC
CASSFVGQGTGANVLTF
>-|TRBV24-1|TRBJ1-6|-
TGTGCCACCAGTGATTTCCCCAGGGTTCGTAATTCACCCCTCCACTTT
CATSDFPRVRNSPLHF
>TRBD1|TRBV7-9|TRBJ2-5|once
TGTGCCAGCAGCCTCGGACAGGGCCAAGGAGAGACCCAGTACTTC
CASSLGQGQGETQYF
>-|TRBV7-6|TRBJ1-1|-
TGTGCCAGCAGCTCATTTAAAGGGGTCGGCACTGAAGCTTTCTTT
CASSSFKGVGTEAFF
>-|TRBV6-1|TRBJ1-2|-
TGTGCCAGCAGTGAAGGGCCGCAATATGGCTACACCTTC
CASSEGPQYGYTF
>-|TRBV4-3|TRBJ1-5|-
TGCGCCAGCAGCCAAGATCTATCAGGGGATAATCAGCCCCAGCATTTT
CASSQDLSGDNQPQHF
>TRBD1|TRBV9|TRBJ2-4|once
TGTGCCAGCAGCGTCGGACAGGGGAAAAACATTCAGTACTTC
CASSVGQGKNIQYF
>-|TRBV7-9|TRBJ1-2|-
TGTGCCAGCAGCTTAGCGTTGAGAGGCTACACCTTC
CASSLALRGYTF
>-|TRBV5-1|TRBJ2-6|-
TGCGCCAGCAGCTCTACGGGACTCCACTCTGGGGCCAACGTCCTGACTTTC
CASSSTGLHSGANVLTF
>-|TRBV6-5|TRBJ1-1|many
TGTGCCAGCAGTTATATGGAGAGGAACACTGAAGCTTTCTTT
CASSYMERNTEAFF
>TRBD1|TRBV6-4|TRBJ2-1|-
TGTGCCAGCAGTAGGATGGGGGGACAGGGGGCGCATGAGCAGTTCTTC
CASSRMGGQGAHEQFF
>-|TRBV6-1|TRBJ2-7|once
TGTGCCAGCAGTGAACTATGGCAGGGGAGCTACGAGCAGTACTTC
CASSELWQGSYEQYF
>TRBD1|TRBV2|TRBJ1-1|few
TGTGCCAGCAGACCTTCCAGGGGGGCTTTCTTT
CASRPSRGAFF
>-|TRBV29-1|TRBJ1-3|-
TGCAGCGTTGAAGTCGGGGCTGGAAACACCATATATTTT
CSVEVGAGNTIYF
>-|TRBV27|TRBJ1-5|-
TGTGCCAGCAGTTTCCGGTTCCATAGCAATCAGCCCCAGCATTTT
CASSFRFHSNQPQHF
>TRBD1|TRBV6-5|TRBJ1-4|-
TGTGCCAGCAGTAAACGCCGGGACAGGGATAAAAAACTGTTTTTT
CASSKRRDRDKKLFF
>TRBD1|TRBV27|TRBJ1-5|once
TGTGCCAGCAGCAACAGGGGGCTGGGACAGCCCCAGCATTTT
CASSNRGLGQPQHF
>-|TRBV5-3|TRBJ1-4|-
TGTGCCAGAAGCTGCCCAGACAGTGGGTTTGAAAAACTGTTTTTT
CARSCPDSGFEKLFF